This T cell receptor beta chain emerged from a study of shared clonotypes between healthy human individuals. V lost 2 bases, J lost 0 bases, and 15 bases lay in between. CDR1 is WNHNN and CDR2 is SYGVQD in the germline V gene (reference sequence). CDR3 length: 17 residues. Naive CD8 cells lacked CD45RO and underwent positive selection for CCR7, leaving out terminally differentiated effector memory CD45RA+ cells. Repertoires were generated with immunoSEQ multiplex PCR, while TCRdb's copy carries only in-frame clones and drops some. The sample yields a few million clones, over 85% seen once. Sequencing used naive CD8+ T cells from PBMCs. The TCR was taken from a man aged 18-30 years in good health. Some clones in this sample may be carry-over from other donors' samples. V usage is TRBV10-1 and J usage is TRBJ2-3, with D perhaps given as TRBD1 or TRBD2 (5 bases each). CDR3 region: CASSERDGEGSTDTQYF. The CDR3 DNA reads TGCGCCAGCAGTGAGCGGGACGGTGAAGGGAGCACAGATACGCAGTATTTT.